This TCR beta chain stems from a study of human T cells and chemical hapten exposure. Overall study: Diphenylcyclopropenone was administered weekly to the scalp of patients throughout the approximately 23-week study.

For the library, individual cDNA molecules each received unique molecular identifiers. Original data processing: Across samples, TCR counts had a median of about 93,000 and ranged from roughly 20,000 to 690,600. One entry per CDR3 protein, called by TCRdb with MiXCR from the RACE reads. None of the V and J calls come from the authors' own analysis; TCRdb made them. Among around 180,000 distinct CDR3 sequences listed, around 30% were seen once. Time point specified: pre-sensitization, week 0. The sample's treatment: therapeutic diphenylcyclopropenone sensitization with weekly scalp DPC. Unseparated into fractions, whole blood served as the source from which total RNA was extracted. J lost 0 bases, V lost 2 bases, and 8 bases had no gene match. The CDR3 is 16 amino acids. Germline V lookup: CDR1 DFQATT, CDR2 SNEGSKA (reference sequence).

The sample was whole blood, taken in connection with sensitization to the hapten diphenylcyclopropenone (DPC). The clonotype originates from a young woman with alopecia areata. Some clones in this sample may be carry-over from other donors' samples. This chain joins TRBV20-1 and TRBJ1-1; 8 bases align to TRBD1. This CDR3 reads CSARRQGSNLNTEAFF. CDR3 DNA sequence: TGCAGTGCTAGAAGACAGGGGTCCAATCTGAACACTGAAGCTTTCTTT.